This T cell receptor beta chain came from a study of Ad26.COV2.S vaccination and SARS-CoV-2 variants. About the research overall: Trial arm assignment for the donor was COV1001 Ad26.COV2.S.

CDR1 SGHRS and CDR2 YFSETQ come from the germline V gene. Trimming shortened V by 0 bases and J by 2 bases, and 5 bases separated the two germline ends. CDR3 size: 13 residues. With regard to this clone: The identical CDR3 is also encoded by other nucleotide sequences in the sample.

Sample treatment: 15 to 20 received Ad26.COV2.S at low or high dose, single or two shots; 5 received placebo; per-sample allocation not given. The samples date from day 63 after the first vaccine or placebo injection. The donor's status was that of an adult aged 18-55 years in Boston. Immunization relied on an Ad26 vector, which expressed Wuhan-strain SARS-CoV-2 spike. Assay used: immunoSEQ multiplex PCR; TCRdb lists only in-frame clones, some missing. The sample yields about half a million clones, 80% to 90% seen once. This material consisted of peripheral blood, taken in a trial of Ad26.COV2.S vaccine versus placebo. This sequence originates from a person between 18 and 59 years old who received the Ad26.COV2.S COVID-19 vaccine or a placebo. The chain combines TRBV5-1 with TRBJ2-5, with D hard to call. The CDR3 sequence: CASSLGLQETQYF. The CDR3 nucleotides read TGCGCCAGCAGCTTGGGTTTGCAAGAGACCCAGTACTTC.